The source of this T cell receptor (beta chain) is a study of identifying expanded T cells in peripheral blood (dated by TCRdb to 2018 to 2020). As for the study more broadly: Technical replicates were generated by sequencing separate aliquots of the same genomic DNA pool, with four replicates compared pairwise. The research as a whole found: Between technical replicates the binomial model flagged roughly 1.2 differentially abundant clones, whereas over about 2 weeks the binomial model flagged about 16.4 and over roughly 4 weeks around 18. Variance in clone template counts between approximately 2-week samples significantly increased with total template count across all healthy donors. It was expected by the authors that biological variance in healthy repertoires might increase further over much longer intervals, such as months to years. Both the number of clones called differentially abundant and the false-positive rate were significantly reduced by the beta-binomial model across all healthy-donor time intervals.

Concerning this clone: The antigen it recognizes is unknown. No qualities accompany the bases; no much larger clone lies one base away.

No immune events, such as infections, were documented for the healthy donors during the collection period. Healthy-donor blood repertoires served as a training cohort to calibrate time-dependent variance in a beta-binomial model of T-cell clone differential abundance. The training cohort was composed of approximately ten healthy donors, 3 female and 7 male. The donors were between roughly 29 and 65 years old, with an average age of roughly 40 years. Whole blood was collected from each healthy donor at three time points spaced two weeks apart and obtained from a commercial supplier. For immunosequencing, genomic DNA was extracted from whole blood that had not been sorted. The CDR3 has 17 amino acids, counting the end cysteine and phenylalanine. The sequence is cut down to CDR3 DNA, 51 bases in frame from base 1. CDR1 and CDR2, looked up from the germline V gene, are LGHNA and YSLEER. V loses 2 bases, J loses 3 bases, and the germline ends lie 19 bases apart.

The immunoSEQ Assay, which relies on bias-controlled multiplex PCR amplification of genomic DNA, was used to profile TCRbeta CDR3 regions. Concerning the study's data processing: The absolute abundance of each unique TCRbeta CDR3 region was quantified after sequences were collapsed and filtered. Differential abundance was tested with a binomial (Fisher-equivalent) model and with a beta-binomial model adding time-dependent variance fitted from healthy donors. Any clone with fewer than 5 combined templates was excluded, and a clone was called differentially abundant if its Benjamini-Hochberg FDR was below 0.01. Beta-binomial variance was modeled as a function of total template count across the two samples using the form v = (b*log(k)+a)^2. TCRdb's version of the immuneACCESS table is confined to in-frame rearrangements and falls short of the full clone set. An unresolved V gene accounts for under half of the shortfall where checked; the remainder is of unknown origin. Clone size and the V and J calls come from that table; the DNA yielded D and trimming. Across this sample there are about 90,000 clones, with around 87% seen only once. The ten largest account for about 5.6% of the sample.

This TCR was sampled from a person aged 18-69 years in good health. The sample comprised blood. Recombination linked TRBV4-3 to TRBJ1-2; the D segment could be TRBD1, given 6 matching bases. The CDR3 has the sequence CASSQFRTDPYYYGYTF. The DNA reads as follows: TGCGCCAGCAGCCAATTCAGGACAGACCCCTATTACTATGGCTACACCTTC.